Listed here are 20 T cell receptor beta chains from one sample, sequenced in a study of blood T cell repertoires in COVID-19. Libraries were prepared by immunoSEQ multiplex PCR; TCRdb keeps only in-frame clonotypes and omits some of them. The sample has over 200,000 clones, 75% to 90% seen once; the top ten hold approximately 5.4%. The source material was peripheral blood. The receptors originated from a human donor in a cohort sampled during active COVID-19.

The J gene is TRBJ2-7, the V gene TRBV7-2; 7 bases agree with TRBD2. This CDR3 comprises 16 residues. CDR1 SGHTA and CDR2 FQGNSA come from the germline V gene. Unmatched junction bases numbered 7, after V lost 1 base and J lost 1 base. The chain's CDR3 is CASSLGLAEGSYEQYF. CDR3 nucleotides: TGTGCCAGCAGCTTAGGGCTAGCGGAGGGGTCCTACGAGCAGTACTTC.

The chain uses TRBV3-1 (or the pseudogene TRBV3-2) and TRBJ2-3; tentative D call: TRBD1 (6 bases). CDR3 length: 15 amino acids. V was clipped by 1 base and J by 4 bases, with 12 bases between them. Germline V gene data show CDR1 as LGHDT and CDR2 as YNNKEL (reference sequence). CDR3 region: CASSQGVQGADTQYF. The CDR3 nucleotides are TGTGCCAGCAGCCAAGGGGTACAGGGCGCAGATACGCAGTATTTT.

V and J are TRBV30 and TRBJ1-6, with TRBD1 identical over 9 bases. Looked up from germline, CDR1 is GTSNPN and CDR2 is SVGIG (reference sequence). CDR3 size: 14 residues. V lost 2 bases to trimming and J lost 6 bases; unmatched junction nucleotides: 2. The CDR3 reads CAWSRDRANSPLHF. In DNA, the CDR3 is TGTGCCTGGAGTCGGGACAGGGCTAATTCACCCCTCCACTTT.

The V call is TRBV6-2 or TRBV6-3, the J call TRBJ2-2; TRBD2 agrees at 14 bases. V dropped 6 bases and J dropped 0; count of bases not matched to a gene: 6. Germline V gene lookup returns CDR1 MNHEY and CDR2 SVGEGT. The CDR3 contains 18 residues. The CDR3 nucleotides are TGTGCCAGCAGGCCTCCGGGACTAGCGGGAGCGAACACCGGGGAGCTGTTTTTT. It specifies CASRPPGLAGANTGELFF.

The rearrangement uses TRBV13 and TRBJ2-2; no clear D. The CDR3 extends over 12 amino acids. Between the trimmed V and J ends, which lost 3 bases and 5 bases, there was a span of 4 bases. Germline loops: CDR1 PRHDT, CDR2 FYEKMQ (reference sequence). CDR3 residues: CASSFGTGELFF. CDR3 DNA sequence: TGTGCCAGCAGCTTCGGTACCGGGGAGCTGTTTTTT.

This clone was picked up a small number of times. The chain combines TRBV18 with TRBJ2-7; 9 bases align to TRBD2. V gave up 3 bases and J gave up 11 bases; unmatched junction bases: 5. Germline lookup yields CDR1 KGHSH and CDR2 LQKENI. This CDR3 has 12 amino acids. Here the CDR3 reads CASSPSSGGKYF. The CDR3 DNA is TGTGCCAGCTCACCCTCCAGCGGGGGGAAGTACTTC.

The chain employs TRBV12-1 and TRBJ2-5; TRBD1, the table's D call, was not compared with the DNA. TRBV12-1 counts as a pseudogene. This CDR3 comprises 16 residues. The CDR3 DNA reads TGTGCCAGCAGCTCGAATATCGGACAGTTCCAAGAGACCCAGTACTTC. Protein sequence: CASSSNIGQFQETQYF.

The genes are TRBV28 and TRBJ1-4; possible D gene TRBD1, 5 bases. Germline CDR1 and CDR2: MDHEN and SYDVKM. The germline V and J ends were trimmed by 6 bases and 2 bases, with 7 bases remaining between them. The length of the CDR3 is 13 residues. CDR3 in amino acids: CASSPGTNEKLFF. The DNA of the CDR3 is TGTGCCAGCAGCCCAGGGACTAATGAAAAACTGTTTTTT.

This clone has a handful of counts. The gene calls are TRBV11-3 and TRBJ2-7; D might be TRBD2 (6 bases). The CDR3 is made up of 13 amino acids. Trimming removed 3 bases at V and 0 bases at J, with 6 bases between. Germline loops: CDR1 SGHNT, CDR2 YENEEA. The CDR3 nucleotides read TGTGCCAGCAGCTTGGGGGGCTCCTACGAGCAGTACTTC. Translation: CASSLGGSYEQYF. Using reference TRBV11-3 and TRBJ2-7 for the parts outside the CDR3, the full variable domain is EAGVVQSPRYKIIEKKQPVAFWCNPISGHNTLYWYLQNLGQGPELLIRYENEEAVDDSQLPKDRFSAERLKGVDSTLKIQPAELGDSAVYLCASSLGGSYEQYFGPGTRLTVT.

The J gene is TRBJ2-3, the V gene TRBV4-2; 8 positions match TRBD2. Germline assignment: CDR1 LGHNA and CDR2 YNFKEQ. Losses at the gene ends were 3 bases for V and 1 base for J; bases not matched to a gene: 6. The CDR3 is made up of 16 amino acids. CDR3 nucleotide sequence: TGTGCCAGCAGCCACACTAGCGGTACACGCACAGATACGCAGTATTTT. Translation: CASSHTSGTRTDTQYF.

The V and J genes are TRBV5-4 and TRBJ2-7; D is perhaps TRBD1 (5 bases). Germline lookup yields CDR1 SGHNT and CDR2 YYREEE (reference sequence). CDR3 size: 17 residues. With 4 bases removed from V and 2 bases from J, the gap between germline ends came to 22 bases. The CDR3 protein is CASSPHRGREQAYEQYF. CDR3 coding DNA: TGTGCCAGCAGCCCCCATAGAGGCAGGGAACAGGCCTACGAGCAGTACTTC. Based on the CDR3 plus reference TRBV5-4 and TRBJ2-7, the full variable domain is ETGVTQSPTHLIKTRGQQVTLRCSSQSGHNTVSWYQQALGQGPQFIFQYYREEENGRGNFPPRFSGLQFPNYSSELNVNALELDDSALYLCASSPHRGREQAYEQYFGPGTRLTVT.

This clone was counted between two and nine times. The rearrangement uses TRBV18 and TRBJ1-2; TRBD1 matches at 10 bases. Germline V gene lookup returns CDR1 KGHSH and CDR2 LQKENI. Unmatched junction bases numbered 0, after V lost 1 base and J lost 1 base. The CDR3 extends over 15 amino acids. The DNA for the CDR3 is TGTGCCAGCTCACCACGGGACAGGGGTAACTATGGCTACACCTTC. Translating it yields CASSPRDRGNYGYTF.

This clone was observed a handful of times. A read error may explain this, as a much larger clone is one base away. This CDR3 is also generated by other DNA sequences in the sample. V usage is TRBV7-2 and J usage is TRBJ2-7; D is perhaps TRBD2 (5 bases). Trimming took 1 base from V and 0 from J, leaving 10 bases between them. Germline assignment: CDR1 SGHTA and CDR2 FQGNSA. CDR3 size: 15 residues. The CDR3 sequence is CASSLDAGVSYEQYF. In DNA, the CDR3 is TGTGCCAGCAGCTTAGATGCGGGCGTCTCCTACGAGCAGTACTTC.

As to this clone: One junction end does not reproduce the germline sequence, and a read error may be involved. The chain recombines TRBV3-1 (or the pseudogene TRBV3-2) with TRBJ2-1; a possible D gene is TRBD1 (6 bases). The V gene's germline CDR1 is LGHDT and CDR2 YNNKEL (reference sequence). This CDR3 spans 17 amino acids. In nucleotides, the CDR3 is TGTGCCAGCAGGCGGGTCGAGCGGAGGACAGCTAACAATGGGCAGTTCTTC. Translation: CASRRVERRTANNGQFF.

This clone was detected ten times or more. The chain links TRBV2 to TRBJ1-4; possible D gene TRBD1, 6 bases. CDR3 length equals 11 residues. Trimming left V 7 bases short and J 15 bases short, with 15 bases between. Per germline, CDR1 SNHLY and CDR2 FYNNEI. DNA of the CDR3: TGTGCCAGCAACCTACAGGGTACATTGTTTTTT. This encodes CASNLQGTLFF.

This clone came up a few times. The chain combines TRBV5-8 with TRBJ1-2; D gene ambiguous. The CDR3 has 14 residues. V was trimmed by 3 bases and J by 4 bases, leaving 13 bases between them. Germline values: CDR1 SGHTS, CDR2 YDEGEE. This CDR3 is CASSYRQHFYGYTF. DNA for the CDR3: TGTGCCAGCAGCTACCGACAACACTTCTATGGCTACACCTTC.

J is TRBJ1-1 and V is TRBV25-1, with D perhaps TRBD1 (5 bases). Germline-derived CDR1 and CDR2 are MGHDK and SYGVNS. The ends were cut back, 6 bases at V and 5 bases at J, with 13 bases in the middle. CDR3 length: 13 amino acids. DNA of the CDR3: TGTGCCAGCAGGCTGGGGCGGGGAACTGAAGCTTTCTTT. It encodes CASRLGRGTEAFF.

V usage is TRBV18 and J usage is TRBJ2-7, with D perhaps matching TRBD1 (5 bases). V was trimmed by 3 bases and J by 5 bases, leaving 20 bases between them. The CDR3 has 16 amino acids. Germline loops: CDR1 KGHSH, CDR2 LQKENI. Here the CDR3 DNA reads TGTGCCAGCTCACCCCTGAACCGACAGCCTTCGGACGAGCAGTACTTC. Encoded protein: CASSPLNRQPSDEQYF.

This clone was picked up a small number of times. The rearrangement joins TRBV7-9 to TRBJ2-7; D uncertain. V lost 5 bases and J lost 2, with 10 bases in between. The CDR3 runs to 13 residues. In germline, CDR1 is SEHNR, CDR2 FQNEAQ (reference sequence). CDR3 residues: CASSADGAYEQYF. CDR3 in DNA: TGTGCCAGCAGCGCAGACGGAGCCTACGAGCAGTACTTC.

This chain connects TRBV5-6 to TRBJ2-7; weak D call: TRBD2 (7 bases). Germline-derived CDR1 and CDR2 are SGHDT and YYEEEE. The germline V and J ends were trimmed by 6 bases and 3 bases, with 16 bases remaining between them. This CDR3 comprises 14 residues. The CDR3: CASTKYGGLYEQYF. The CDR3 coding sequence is TGTGCCAGCACGAAGTACGGGGGGCTCTACGAGCAGTACTTC.